The rows below give T cell receptor beta chains drawn from one sample of a study of T-cell reconstitution after alpha-beta-depleted transplantation in children. TCRdb fed the PCR reads into MiXCR, producing one record per CDR3 protein. The repertoire consists of approximately 630,000 distinct CDR3 sequences, with about 12% occurring once and the leading ten covering about 0.79%. This specimen consisted of PBMCs, obtained before TCRalphabeta/CD19-depleted stem cell transplant. The receptors stem from a girl aged 2 to 10 with congenital amegakaryocytic thrombocytopenia, due to receive a stem cell transplant. CDR3s include the opening cysteine and the closing phenylalanine or tryptophan. D genes are given only for firm matches. Clone size is shown for a subset of rows, as once, few, many or a class of expanded clone.

-,13,TRBV5-6,TRBJ2-6,-,TGTGCCACGGGGGTTTCTGGGGCCAACGTCCTGACTTTC,CATGVSGANVLTF
-,19,TRBV3-1,TRBJ2-3,TRBD2,TGTGCCAGCAGCCTCGATGGGCTAGCGGGAGGATTTAGCACAGATACGCAGTATTTT,CASSLDGLAGGFSTDTQYF
many,13,TRBV28,TRBJ1-1,TRBD1,TGTGCCAGCATAGGAGACAGGGCTAATGAAGCTTTCTTT,CASIGDRANEAFF
many,13,TRBV20-1,TRBJ2-3,-,TGCAGTGCTAGAGGGACTAGCACAGATACGCAGTATTTT,CSARGTSTDTQYF
few,15,TRBV5-1,TRBJ2-5,-,TGCGCCAGCAGCACCGTGTCTGGAAGGGTAGAGACCCAGTACTTC,CASSTVSGRVETQYF
many,16,TRBV5-1,TRBJ1-1,-,TGCGCCAGCAGCCTACGGGACCCAGAGATGAACACTGAAGCTTTCTTT,CASSLRDPEMNTEAFF
many,15,TRBV20-1,TRBJ1-1,-,TGCAGTGCTGCTGGGGGCAGGGAAGGTAACACTGAAGCTTTCTTT,CSAAGGREGNTEAFF
many,17,TRBV12-3/TRBV12-4,TRBJ1-1,-,TGTGCCAGCAGTCTTCCACCTCTCCTTTCCGGGACCGAAGAAGCTTTCTTT,CASSLPPLLSGTEEAFF
few,20,TRBV12-3/TRBV12-4,TRBJ2-7,TRBD2,TGTGCCAGCAGTTCCACGTCTAGCGGGAGGGCCGTGGATAGCACCTACGAGCAGTACTTC,CASSSTSSGRAVDSTYEQYF
few,17,TRBV20-1,TRBJ1-2,-,TGCAGTGCTAGATCTTTGGTTGTAACAGGGCTTCCTTACGGCTACACCTTC,CSARSLVVTGLPYGYTF
few,15,TRBV7-9,TRBJ1-1,-,TGTGCCAGCAGCTTAGTTGCAGGGTGGGGGACTGAAGCTTTCTTT,CASSLVAGWGTEAFF
few,15,TRBV3-1,TRBJ1-5,-,TGTGCCAGCAGCCAGCACCCGGTACGAGATCAGCCCCAGCATTTT,CASSQHPVRDQPQHF
many,16,TRBV5-1,TRBJ2-1,-,TGCGCCAGCAGCTTGTTGGAGGGGATCTCCTACAATGAGCAGTTCTTC,CASSLLEGISYNEQFF
-,17,TRBV7-9,TRBJ2-2,TRBD2,TGTGCCAGCAGCTTAGCGTCAGCGGGAGCAGTCACCGGGGAGCTGTTTTTT,CASSLASAGAVTGELFF